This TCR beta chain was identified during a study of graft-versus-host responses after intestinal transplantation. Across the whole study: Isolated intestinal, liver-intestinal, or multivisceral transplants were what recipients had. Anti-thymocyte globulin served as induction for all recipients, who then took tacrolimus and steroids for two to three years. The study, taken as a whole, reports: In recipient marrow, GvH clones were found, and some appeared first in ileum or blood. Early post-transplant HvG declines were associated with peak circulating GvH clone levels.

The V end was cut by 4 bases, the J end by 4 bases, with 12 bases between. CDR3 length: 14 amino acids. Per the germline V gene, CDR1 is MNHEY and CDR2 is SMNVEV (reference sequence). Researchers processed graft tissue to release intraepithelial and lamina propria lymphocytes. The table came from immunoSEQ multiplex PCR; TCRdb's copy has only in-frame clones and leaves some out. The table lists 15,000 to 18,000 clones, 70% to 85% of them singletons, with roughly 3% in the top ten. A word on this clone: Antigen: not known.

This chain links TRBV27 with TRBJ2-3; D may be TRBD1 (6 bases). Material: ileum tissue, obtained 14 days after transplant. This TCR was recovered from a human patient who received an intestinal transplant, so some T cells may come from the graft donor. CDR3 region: CASSSVDSSDTQYF. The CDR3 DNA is TGTGCCAGCAGTTCAGTGGACAGTTCAGATACGCAGTATTTT.